A single sample is the source of the 14 T cell receptor beta chains below, sequenced in a study of cytomegalovirus exposure and HLA in healthy donors. PCR involved 60 Vbeta and 13 Jbeta primers. TCRdb keeps only in-frame clones here, not all; method: immunoSEQ multiplex PCR. The sample carries 160,000 or so clones, 60% to 85% recorded once. The sequenced sample was PBMCs. These receptors were taken from a man aged 35 to 55 in good health and CMV-seronegative.

The rearrangement links TRBV6-5 to TRBJ1-6, with TRBD1 matching 8 bases. In germline, CDR1 is MNHEY, CDR2 SVGAGI. The CDR3 has 16 residues. With 0 bases clipped from V and 7 bases from J, the junction kept 5 bases outside the gene matches. The CDR3 DNA follows: TGTGCCAGCAGTTACTCGAATCAGGGGGCAAATTCACCCCTCCACTTT. Amino acids: CASSYSNQGANSPLHF.

This clone was seen once. This chain uses TRBV12-2 with TRBJ1-2. TRBV12-2 is a pseudogene. The CDR3 loop spans 19 amino acids. The CDR3 sequence is CASRLVLASDLGMPYGYTF. In DNA, the CDR3 is TGTGCAAGTCGCTTAGTACTGGCAAGCGATCTTGGAATGCCTTATGGCTACACCTTC.

The chain is built from TRBV6-5 and TRBJ2-7, with a tentative D call TRBD1 (6 bases). CDR1 is MNHEY and CDR2 is SVGAGI in the germline V gene. V shed 5 bases and J shed 10 bases, with 15 bases lying between them. This CDR3 spans 12 amino acids. As DNA, the CDR3 is TGTGCCAGCAGTAACCAGGGGACGCAACAGTACTTC. Its translation: CASSNQGTQQYF.

In this sample, this clone turned up a few times. J is TRBJ1-2 and V is TRBV4-1; D gene uncertain. Trimming took 1 base from V and 8 from J, leaving 5 bases between them. CDR1 MGHRA and CDR2 YSYEKL come from the germline V gene. The CDR3 extends over 11 amino acids. The CDR3 DNA is TGCGCCAGCAGCCAAGTGGGCGGCTACACCTTC. It codes for CASSQVGGYTF.

This clone turned up a few times. This rearrangement joins TRBV19 to TRBJ1-3; 9 positions match TRBD1. The CDR3 spans 14 residues. The trim removed 7 bases at V and 2 bases at J, leaving 3 bases unmatched. Germline assignment: CDR1 LNHDA and CDR2 SQIVND (reference sequence). CDR3 sequence: CASTRTGAGNTIYF. The CDR3 nucleotides read TGTGCCAGTACCCGGACAGGGGCTGGAAACACCATATATTTT.

The chain employs TRBV11-2 and TRBJ1-1; D remains ambiguous. Germline-derived CDR1 and CDR2 are SGHAT and FQNNGV. The CDR3 runs 13 residues. Trimming shortened V by 3 bases and J by 4 bases, and 9 bases separated the two germline ends. The CDR3 protein is CASSFPGGTEAFF. In DNA, the CDR3 is TGTGCCAGCAGCTTTCCCGGTGGCACTGAAGCTTTCTTT.

Comment on this clone: This sample includes further DNA sequences coding for the same CDR3. The chain links TRBV18 to TRBJ1-1; D is uncertain. The CDR3 loop spans 12 amino acids. Trimming stripped 3 bases from V and 11 bases from J, with 13 bases between. CDR1 and CDR2 from the germline V gene are KGHSH and LQKENI. This chain's CDR3 is CASSPEAGYAFF. The CDR3 DNA reads TGTGCCAGCTCACCTGAGGCGGGGTATGCTTTCTTT.

A word on this clone: At the DNA level, this CDR3 is encoded by other sequences in the same sample as well. The chain links TRBV5-1 to TRBJ2-5, with a tentative D call TRBD2 (5 bases). Trimming removed 2 bases at V and 0 bases at J, with 8 bases between. The CDR3 contains 14 residues. CDR1 is SGHRS and CDR2 is YFSETQ in the germline V gene. The CDR3 spells CASSLEGNQETQYF. The CDR3 nucleotides are TGCGCCAGCAGCTTAGAGGGAAACCAAGAGACCCAGTACTTC.

The rearrangement uses TRBV15 and TRBJ2-5; D may be TRBD1 (6 bases). Germline CDR1 is LNHNV and CDR2 is YYDKDF (reference sequence). Trimming cost V 0 bases and J 3 bases, with 17 bases left between them. The CDR3 spans 17 residues. In DNA form, the CDR3 reads TGTGCCACCAGCAGAGATCTGGGGGCCCTATTGAAAGAGACCCAGTACTTC. This sequence encodes CATSRDLGALLKETQYF.

CDR3 in DNA: TGTGCCAGTAGTATGCAAAGACACGAAGCTTTCTTT. This translates into CASSMQRHEAFF. The V gene is TRBV19, the J gene TRBJ1-1; no definite D call. The germline V and J ends were trimmed by 3 bases and 8 bases, with 10 bases remaining between them. This CDR3 has 12 residues. Germline-derived CDR1 and CDR2 are LNHDA and SQIVND (reference sequence).

This sequence joins TRBV29-1 and TRBJ2-7; a weak D match, TRBD2 (6 bases). This CDR3 has 15 amino acids. Germline V gene lookup returns CDR1 SQVTM and CDR2 ANQGSEA. V was pared by 5 bases and J by 2 bases, with 19 bases between. CDR3 residues: CSVLRGRSGTYEQYF. The CDR3, as DNA: TGCAGCGTTCTCCGTGGGAGGAGCGGTACCTACGAGCAGTACTTC.

This chain connects TRBV7-9 to TRBJ1-1, with D unclear. The V end was cut by 4 bases, the J end by 4 bases, with 13 bases between. Germline V gene data show CDR1 as SEHNR and CDR2 as FQNEAQ (reference sequence). The CDR3 covers 14 residues. CDR3 nucleotides: TGTGCCAGCAGCTATATCCGAGGCGGCACTGAAGCTTTCTTT. It is translated as CASSYIRGGTEAFF.

The CDR3 loop is CASRPGGGAYEQYF. CDR3 DNA sequence: TGTGCCAGCCGTCCCGGGGGGGGCGCATACGAGCAGTACTTC. The genes are TRBV2 and TRBJ2-7; 8 bases map to TRBD2. Germline lookup yields CDR1 SNHLY and CDR2 FYNNEI. The CDR3 contains 14 residues. V was pared by 8 bases and J by 4 bases, with 10 bases of the junction left unmatched. Filled out from reference TRBV2 and TRBJ2-7, the complete variable domain reads EPEVTQTPSHQVTQMGQEVILRCVPISNHLYFYWYRQILGQKVEFLVSFYNNEISEKSEIFDDQFSVERPDGSNFTLKIRSTKLEDSAMYFCASRPGGGAYEQYFGPGTRLTVT.

This chain joins TRBV7-9 and TRBJ2-1; 9 positions agree with TRBD1. With 6 bases clipped from V and 6 bases from J, the junction kept 9 bases outside the gene matches. CDR3 length equals 15 residues. Per the germline V gene, CDR1 is SEHNR and CDR2 is FQNEAQ (reference sequence). CDR3 residues: CASSTPGTGSNEQFF. CDR3 nucleotides: TGTGCCAGCAGTACCCCCGGGACAGGGTCCAATGAGCAGTTCTTC.